This T cell receptor (beta chain) was obtained from a study of human T cells and chemical hapten exposure. Points from the study as a whole: Expanded TCRs created a significantly greater count of big CDR3 similarity clusters than controls did.

The time point is: patch test 3, about 24 weeks after DPC sensitization. Treatment here: therapeutic diphenylcyclopropenone sensitization with weekly scalp DPC. Each patch-test visit's blood sample preceded patch application. Donors were 18 to 70-year-old alopecia patients suitable for DPC. J gave up 2 bases and V 7 bases, and 8 bases lay outside the gene matches. The V gene's germline CDR1 is SQVTM and CDR2 ANQGSEA. The CDR3 loop spans 13 amino acids. Of note for this clonotype: Its antigen is undetermined.

TCRdb re-called the RACE reads with MiXCR, one entry per CDR3 protein. The sample lists more than 85,000 distinct CDR3 sequences; 30% to 35% were seen once. V is TRBV29-1 and J is TRBJ2-7, with 7 bases lining up with TRBD1. This material consisted of whole blood, taken in connection with sensitization to the hapten diphenylcyclopropenone (DPC). The sequence came from a man aged 40-50 years with alopecia areata. Some clones in this sample may be carry-over from other donors' samples. Here the CDR3 reads CSATQGITYEQYF. CDR3 DNA: TGCAGCGCGACACAGGGGATTACCTACGAGCAGTACTTC.